These T cell receptor beta chains were read from a single sample in a study of T cells in Graves' hyperthyroidism and ophthalmopathy. Each CDR3 protein is one row after TCRdb ran MiXCR on the multiplex PCR reads. This table holds under 650,000 distinct CDR3 sequences, 15% to 20% found once. The source material was blood. All receptors derive from a woman aged 25 to 45 with Graves' hyperthyroidism. Both conserved end residues are part of each CDR3. The D gene is left open where the match is weak. Clone size appears in some rows only: once, few, many, or a class for an expanded clone.

d_gene: NA
v_gene: TRBV12-3/TRBV12-4
abundance: many
j_gene: TRBJ1-2
CDR3nt: TGTGCCAGCAGTTTAGGGAACTATGGCTACACCTTC
CDR3aa: CASSLGNYGYTF

d_gene: NA
v_gene: TRBV3-1
abundance: few
j_gene: TRBJ2-3
CDR3nt: TGTGCCAGCAGCCAAATGTCGGGGGGCACAGATACGCAGTATTTT
CDR3aa: CASSQMSGGTDTQYF

d_gene: NA
v_gene: TRBV18
abundance: many
j_gene: TRBJ2-7
CDR3nt: TGTGCCAGCTCACCACCGTCCCCCTACGAGCAGTACTTC
CDR3aa: CASSPPSPYEQYF

d_gene: TRBD2
v_gene: TRBV9
abundance: few
j_gene: TRBJ2-7
CDR3nt: TGTGCCAGCAGCCCCTCAGGACTAGCTTCCCGGTCCGAGCAGTACTTC
CDR3aa: CASSPSGLASRSEQYF

d_gene: NA
v_gene: TRBV7-2
abundance: NA
j_gene: TRBJ2-3
CDR3nt: TGTGCCAGCAGCTTAGCGGGGTTGGATACGCAGTATTTT
CDR3aa: CASSLAGLDTQYF

d_gene: NA
v_gene: TRBV27
abundance: NA
j_gene: TRBJ2-3
CDR3nt: TGTGCCAGCAGTACCAGGGGAGCAGATACGCAGTATTTT
CDR3aa: CASSTRGADTQYF

d_gene: NA
v_gene: TRBV7-2
abundance: many
j_gene: TRBJ2-7
CDR3nt: TGTGCCAGCAGCTTGGTGGAGGGGGACGAGCAGTACTTC
CDR3aa: CASSLVEGDEQYF

d_gene: NA
v_gene: TRBV5-5
abundance: few
j_gene: TRBJ2-2
CDR3nt: TGTGCCAGCAGCTTGAAAGGGGCTCCGAACACCGGGGAGCTGTTTTTT
CDR3aa: CASSLKGAPNTGELFF

d_gene: TRBD2
v_gene: TRBV2
abundance: NA
j_gene: TRBJ2-3
CDR3nt: TGTGCCAGCGGAAGCACTAGCGGGAGGTTGTATTTT
CDR3aa: CASGSTSGRLYF

d_gene: NA
v_gene: TRBV12-3/TRBV12-4
abundance: few
j_gene: TRBJ2-7
CDR3nt: TGTGCCAGCGGAAGACTATACGAGCAGTACTTC
CDR3aa: CASGRLYEQYF

d_gene: NA
v_gene: TRBV24-1
abundance: few
j_gene: TRBJ2-2
CDR3nt: TGTGCCACCAGTGATTTGGGCGACGGGACTTCGAACACCGGGGAGCTGTTTTTT
CDR3aa: CATSDLGDGTSNTGELFF

d_gene: TRBD2
v_gene: TRBV7-2
abundance: NA
j_gene: TRBJ2-7
CDR3nt: TGTGCCAGCAGCTTAGCGCATATTCGGGAAAGGGGACTAGCAGAAAGTACCGAGCAGTACTTC
CDR3aa: CASSLAHIRERGLAESTEQYF

d_gene: TRBD1
v_gene: TRBV7-9
abundance: NA
j_gene: TRBJ2-3
CDR3nt: TGTGCCAGCAGCTCCGGGACAGGGGTCCCAGATACGCAGTATTTT
CDR3aa: CASSSGTGVPDTQYF

d_gene: TRBD1
v_gene: TRBV7-9
abundance: many
j_gene: TRBJ2-2
CDR3nt: TGTGCCAGCAGCTTACTCACCGGGACAGGGCTCACCGGGGAGCTGTTTTTT
CDR3aa: CASSLLTGTGLTGELFF

d_gene: NA
v_gene: TRBV12-3/TRBV12-4
abundance: many
j_gene: TRBJ2-5
CDR3nt: TGTGCCAGCAGTTTAAGGCCCCTGGAGACCCAGTACTTC
CDR3aa: CASSLRPLETQYF

d_gene: NA
v_gene: TRBV20-1
abundance: many
j_gene: TRBJ2-5
CDR3nt: TGCAGTGCCAGGGGTGGGAGCTTTGAGACCCAGTACTTC
CDR3aa: CSARGGSFETQYF

d_gene: TRBD2
v_gene: TRBV20-1
abundance: few
j_gene: TRBJ2-1
CDR3nt: TGCAGTGCCACACTAAGCGGGAGGTACAATGAGCAGTTCTTC
CDR3aa: CSATLSGRYNEQFF

d_gene: TRBD2
v_gene: TRBV5-1
abundance: NA
j_gene: TRBJ2-3
CDR3nt: TGCGCCAGCAGCTTGGAGGGTCTAGCGGGAGGGGCAGATACGCAGTATTTT
CDR3aa: CASSLEGLAGGADTQYF

d_gene: TRBD1
v_gene: TRBV20-1
abundance: few
j_gene: TRBJ1-1
CDR3nt: TGCAGTGCTTTGAGACCAGGGGGTCCCGTGAACACTGAAGCTTTCTTT
CDR3aa: CSALRPGGPVNTEAFF

d_gene: TRBD2
v_gene: TRBV6-2/TRBV6-3
abundance: few
j_gene: TRBJ2-2
CDR3nt: TGTGCCAGCAGTTTTAATCTTCGGACCCCCCCCGGACTAGCGGGAGCCACCGGGGAGCTGTTTTTT
CDR3aa: CASSFNLRTPPGLAGATGELFF

d_gene: NA
v_gene: TRBV15
abundance: many
j_gene: TRBJ1-3
CDR3nt: TGTGCCACCAGCAGATGGACAGCGAATGGAAACACCATATATTTT
CDR3aa: CATSRWTANGNTIYF

d_gene: TRBD1
v_gene: TRBV20-1
abundance: few
j_gene: TRBJ2-7
CDR3nt: TGCAGGGCGGGACAGGGCCCCTACGAGCAGTACTTC
CDR3aa: CRAGQGPYEQYF

d_gene: TRBD2
v_gene: TRBV12-3/TRBV12-4
abundance: many
j_gene: TRBJ2-1
CDR3nt: TGTGCCAGCAGTTTGGCTAGCGGGAGTCGGAATGAGCAGTTCTTC
CDR3aa: CASSLASGSRNEQFF

d_gene: NA
v_gene: TRBV5-1
abundance: many
j_gene: TRBJ2-7
CDR3nt: TGCGCCAGCAGCTTGGAAGTGACGGGGGCGGGCGAGCAGTACTTC
CDR3aa: CASSLEVTGAGEQYF

d_gene: NA
v_gene: TRBV20-1
abundance: many
j_gene: TRBJ1-1
CDR3nt: TGCAGTGCTAGCGAGATGGGACTGCTGAACACTGAAGCTTTCTTT
CDR3aa: CSASEMGLLNTEAFF

d_gene: NA
v_gene: TRBV10-3
abundance: few
j_gene: TRBJ2-2
CDR3nt: TGTGCCATCAGTAATAGAGGGGCCGCGAACACCGGGGAGCTGTTTTTT
CDR3aa: CAISNRGAANTGELFF

d_gene: TRBD2
v_gene: TRBV5-1
abundance: NA
j_gene: TRBJ2-1
CDR3nt: TGCGCCAGCAGCTTGGCACTAGCGGGAGAGAATGAGCAGTTCTTC
CDR3aa: CASSLALAGENEQFF

d_gene: NA
v_gene: TRBV5-1
abundance: many
j_gene: TRBJ2-2
CDR3nt: TGCGCCAGCCACGAGGATGTAAACACCGGGGAGCTGTTTTTT
CDR3aa: CASHEDVNTGELFF

d_gene: NA
v_gene: TRBV20-1
abundance: few
j_gene: TRBJ1-1
CDR3nt: TGCAGTGCTAGGTTAACAGCGGACACTGAAGCTTTCTTT
CDR3aa: CSARLTADTEAFF